Below, 7 T cell receptor beta chains from the same sample are listed, as sequenced in a study of beta chain features in type 1 diabetes. As every portion of the isolated RNA was reverse transcribed, the sequencing read expressed TCRB transcripts. The table came from immunoSEQ multiplex PCR; TCRdb's copy has only in-frame clones and leaves some out. The sample shows some 250,000 clones, 25% to 35% of them seen only once. The sample comprised central memory CD4+ T cells from blood. These receptor sequences come from a man under 40 in good health.

The chain is built from TRBV18 and TRBJ1-2, with D uncertain. The CDR3 runs to 14 residues. Trimming removed 3 bases from V and 0 bases from J, with 8 bases in between. Germline CDR1 is KGHSH and CDR2 is LQKENI. CDR3 in DNA: TGTGCCAGCTCACCGGGAGCCCCTAACTATGGCTACACCTTC. Its translation: CASSPGAPNYGYTF.

This clone has a handful of counts. This sequence joins TRBV5-1 and TRBJ2-3, with D possibly being TRBD2 (6 bases). Germline V gives CDR1 SGHRS, CDR2 YFSETQ. The CDR3 loop spans 15 amino acids. The V gene lost 5 bases and the J gene lost 4 bases, with 17 bases spanning the gap. CDR3 sequence (DNA): TGCGCCAGCAGAAGAGGAGGGGCGGTGGCAGATACGCAGTATTTT. Translated: CASRRGGAVADTQYF. Full variable domain (outside the CDR3, taken from reference TRBV5-1 and TRBJ2-3): KAGVTQTPRYLIKTRGQQVTLSCSPISGHRSVSWYQQTPGQGLQFLFEYFSETQRNKGNFPGRFSGRQFSNSRSEMNVSTLELGDSALYLCASRRGGAVADTQYFGPGTRLTVL.

In the case of this clone: In the same sample, other DNA sequences code for this CDR3. This chain connects TRBV29-1 to TRBJ2-2; D might be TRBD2 (5 bases). This CDR3 has 12 amino acids. The V and J ends lost 2 bases and 8 bases respectively, with 9 bases between them. CDR1 and CDR2 from the germline V gene are SQVTM and ANQGSEA. For the CDR3, the DNA is TGCAGCGTTGAACGGGATACTGGGGAGCTGTTTTTT. It codes for CSVERDTGELFF.

The chain couples TRBV5-1 to TRBJ2-3, with 7 bases identical to TRBD2. There are 15 residues in the CDR3. Germline V CDR1 and CDR2: SGHRS, YFSETQ. V shed 0 bases, J shed 5 bases, and the junction held 6 bases outside the gene matches. Written as DNA, the CDR3 is TGCGCCAGCAGCTTGGCCAAGGGAGGGCTAGATACGCAGTATTTT. Translation: CASSLAKGGLDTQYF.

V usage is TRBV7-2 and J usage is TRBJ2-7; perhaps TRBD2 as D (5 bases). V gave up 2 bases and J gave up 3 bases, with 17 bases separating them. This CDR3 is built from 16 residues. Germline assignment: CDR1 SGHTA and CDR2 FQGNSA. The CDR3 protein is CASSLIPGGDIYEQYF. In DNA, the CDR3 is TGTGCCAGCAGCTTAATTCCCGGAGGAGACATCTACGAGCAGTACTTC.

In this sample, this clone turned up a few times. The chain uses TRBV28 and TRBJ2-7; 8 bases agree with TRBD1. J was trimmed by 13 bases and V by 5 bases; bases with no gene match: 7. This CDR3 contains 11 residues. Germline values: CDR1 MDHEN, CDR2 SYDVKM. CDR3 sequence (DNA): TGTGCCAGCAGTGGACAGGGTATTTCCTACTTC. Translation gives CASSGQGISYF. Filled out from reference TRBV28 and TRBJ2-7, the complete variable domain reads DVKVTQSSRYLVKRTGEKVFLECVQDMDHENMFWYRQDPGLGLRLIYFSYDVKMKEKGDIPEGYSVSREKKERFSLILESASTNQTSMYLCASSGQGISYFGPGTRLTVT.

The chain joins TRBV5-1 to TRBJ1-1; D perhaps matches TRBD1 (6 bases). The V and J ends lost 4 bases and 0 bases respectively, with 10 bases between them. The germline gives CDR1 SGHRS, CDR2 YFSETQ. The CDR3 covers 14 residues. CDR3: CASSTDRMNTEAFF. CDR3 sequence (DNA): TGCGCCAGCAGCACGGACAGAATGAACACTGAAGCTTTCTTT.